This T cell receptor (beta chain) emerged from a study of T-cell reconstitution after alpha-beta-depleted transplantation in children. This clonotype was seen ten or more times. Unique molecular identifiers featured in how the TCRbeta library was prepared. One entry per CDR3 protein results from TCRdb running MiXCR on the PCR reads. The data hold about 110,000 distinct CDR3 sequences, with under 13% observed a single time. V lost 2 bases and J lost 4, with 19 bases in between. Germline V gene data show CDR1 as LGHNA and CDR2 as YSLEER. The CDR3 loop spans 17 amino acids. The sample consisted of PBMCs from the stem cell graft donor, taken from the stem cell graft. The chain couples TRBV4-3 to TRBJ2-3, with D possibly being TRBD2 (7 bases). The receptor was isolated from a human donor who donated a stem cell graft to a child with acute lymphoblastic leukemia. Here the CDR3 reads CASSQSGWGGPADTQYF. DNA of the CDR3: TGCGCCAGCAGCCAATCCGGCTGGGGGGGCCCGGCAGATACGCAGTATTTT.